The rows below give T cell receptor beta chains drawn from one sample of a study of human T cells and chemical hapten exposure. TCRdb reprocessed the RACE reads with MiXCR, giving one entry per CDR3 protein. The table includes roughly 60,000 distinct CDR3 sequences, around 12% detected once. The sample in question was whole blood, obtained in connection with sensitization to the hapten diphenylcyclopropenone (DPC). These receptors originate from a man aged 30 to 39 with alopecia areata. Some clones in this sample may be carry-over from other donors' samples. CDR3s include the opening cysteine and the closing phenylalanine or tryptophan. Each record gives: V gene, D gene, clone size, J gene, CDR3 DNA, CDR3 protein. D genes are given only for firm matches. Rows give clone size only sometimes, using once, few, many, or a class for an expanded clone.

>TRBV14|.|few|TRBJ2-7
TGTGCCAGCAGCCAAGATAGCCGAACAGGAAGAATCTACGAGCAGTACTTC
CASSQDSRTGRIYEQYF
>TRBV2|.|few|TRBJ1-1
TGTGCCAGCAGTCAAGAGAAGAACACTGAAGCTTTCTTT
CASSQEKNTEAFF
>TRBV7-8|.|.|TRBJ1-5
TGTGCCAGCAGCAGTACAGATCGCAATCAGCCCAAGCATTTT
CASSSTDRNQPKHF
>TRBV29-1|.|many|TRBJ1-5
TGCAGCGTGAAACAGGGTGATCAGCCCCAGCATTTT
CSVKQGDQPQHF
>TRBV27|.|.|TRBJ1-2
TGTGCCAGCAGTTTAGGACAGAACTATGGCTACACCTTC
CASSLGQNYGYTF
>TRBV5-5|.|few|TRBJ1-5
TGTGCCAGCGGAAGGGGGGAATATAGCAATCAGCCCCAGCATTTT
CASGRGEYSNQPQHF
>TRBV20-1|TRBD1|.|TRBJ1-5
TGCAGTGCTAGTCCCGGGACAGTTACTAGCAATCAGCCCCAGCATTTT
CSASPGTVTSNQPQHF
>TRBV5-1|TRBD1|many|TRBJ2-3
TGCGCCAGCAGCTTGGCCGGGACAGGGGTAGATACGCAGTATTTT
CASSLAGTGVDTQYF
>TRBV5-1|TRBD1|.|TRBJ1-1
TGCGCCAGCACCGAGACAGGGCGGACTGAAGCTTTCTTT
CASTETGRTEAFF
>TRBV28|.|.|TRBJ2-3
TGTGCCAGCACCTCAGGGACAGATACGCAGTATTTT
CASTSGTDTQYF
>TRBV19|.|.|TRBJ2-1
TGTGCCAGTAGTAGCGCCAGGACAGTACTCTACAATGAGCAGTTCTTC
CASSSARTVLYNEQFF
>TRBV19|.|.|TRBJ2-2
TGTGCCAGTAGTATACAGGGGGGGCACACCGGGGAGCTGTTTTTT
CASSIQGGHTGELFF
>TRBV29-1|.|.|TRBJ2-7
TGCAGCGTTGAAGGTACCAGCTACGAGCAGTACTTC
CSVEGTSYEQYF
>TRBV28|.|many|TRBJ2-2
TGTGCCAGCAGGCGGGCGGCCGGGGAGCTGTTTTTT
CASRRAAGELFF